In its sample, the clone carrying this T cell receptor beta chain was seen a few times. The antigen remains undetermined. For every subset, genomic DNA was evenly distributed across several immunoSEQ plates. The assay was immunoSEQ multiplex PCR, and TCRdb's table has in-frame clones only and misses some. Of roughly 2.1 million clones in the sample, 93% were seen once. The data stem from a study of shared clonotypes between healthy human individuals. Only CD45RO-negative cells positively selected for CCR7 counted as naive CD8 cells, so terminally differentiated effector memory CD45RA+ cells were excluded. Healthy HIV-negative adults without recent acute infections or vaccinations served as donors. General observations from the study: A handful of donors held around 5% of naive CD4 clonotypes in common.

Per germline, CDR1 SGDLS and CDR2 YYNGEE. The CDR3 contains 13 residues. Trimming at V came to 3 bases and at J to 3 bases, leaving 1 base not matched to a gene. The V gene is TRBV9, the J gene TRBJ1-1, with TRBD1 matching over 8 bases. The clonotype originates from a man between 18 and 29 years old in good health. Some clones in this sample may be carry-over from other donors' samples. Material: naive CD8+ T cells from PBMCs. CDR3 in DNA: TGTGCCAGCAGCGGACAGGGGCACACTGAAGCTTTCTTT. Amino acids: CASSGQGHTEAFF.